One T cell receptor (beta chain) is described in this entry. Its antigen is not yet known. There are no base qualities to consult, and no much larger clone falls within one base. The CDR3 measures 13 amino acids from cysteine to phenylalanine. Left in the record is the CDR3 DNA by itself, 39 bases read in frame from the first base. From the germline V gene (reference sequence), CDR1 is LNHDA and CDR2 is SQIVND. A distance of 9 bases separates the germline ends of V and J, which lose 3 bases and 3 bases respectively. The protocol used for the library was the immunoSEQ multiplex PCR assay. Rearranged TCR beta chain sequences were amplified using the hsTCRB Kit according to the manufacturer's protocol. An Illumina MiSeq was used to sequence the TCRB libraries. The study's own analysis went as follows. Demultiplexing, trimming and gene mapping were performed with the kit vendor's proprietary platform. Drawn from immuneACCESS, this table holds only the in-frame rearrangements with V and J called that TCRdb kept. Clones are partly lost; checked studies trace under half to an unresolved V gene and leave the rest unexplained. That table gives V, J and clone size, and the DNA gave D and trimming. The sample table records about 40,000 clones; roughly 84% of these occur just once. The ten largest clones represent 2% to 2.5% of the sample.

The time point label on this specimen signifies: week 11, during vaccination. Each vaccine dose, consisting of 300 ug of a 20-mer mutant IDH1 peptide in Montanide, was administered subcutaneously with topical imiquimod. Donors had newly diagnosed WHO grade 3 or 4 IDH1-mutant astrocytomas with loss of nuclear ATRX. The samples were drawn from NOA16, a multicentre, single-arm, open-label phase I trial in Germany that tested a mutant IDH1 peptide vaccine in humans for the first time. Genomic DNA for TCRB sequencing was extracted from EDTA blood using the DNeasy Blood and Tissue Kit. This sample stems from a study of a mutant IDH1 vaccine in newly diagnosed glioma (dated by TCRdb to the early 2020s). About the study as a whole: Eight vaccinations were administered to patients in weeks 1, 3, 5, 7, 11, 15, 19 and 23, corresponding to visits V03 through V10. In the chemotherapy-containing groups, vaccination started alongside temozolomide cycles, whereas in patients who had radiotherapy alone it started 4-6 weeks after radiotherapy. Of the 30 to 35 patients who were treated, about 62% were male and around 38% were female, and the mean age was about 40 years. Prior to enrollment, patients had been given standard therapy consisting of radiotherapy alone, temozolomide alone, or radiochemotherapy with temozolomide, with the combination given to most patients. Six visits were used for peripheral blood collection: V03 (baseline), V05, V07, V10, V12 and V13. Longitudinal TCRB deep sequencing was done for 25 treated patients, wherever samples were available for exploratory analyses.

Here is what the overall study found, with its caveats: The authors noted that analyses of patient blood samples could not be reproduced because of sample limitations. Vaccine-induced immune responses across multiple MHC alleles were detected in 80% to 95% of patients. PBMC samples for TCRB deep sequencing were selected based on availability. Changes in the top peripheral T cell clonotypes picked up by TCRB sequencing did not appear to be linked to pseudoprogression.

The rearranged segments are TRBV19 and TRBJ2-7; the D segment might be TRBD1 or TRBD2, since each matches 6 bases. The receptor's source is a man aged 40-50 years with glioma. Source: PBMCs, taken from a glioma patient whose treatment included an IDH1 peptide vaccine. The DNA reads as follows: TGTGCCAGTAGTATGAGGGGGGTCTACGAGCAGTACTTC. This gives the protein CASSMRGVYEQYF.